The subject of this entry is one TCR beta chain. The data were obtained in a study of technical replicates of blood from a few donors. Here immunoSEQ multiplex PCR was the method, and the copy in TCRdb shows in-frame clones only, minus some. Counted here are 55,000 to 65,000 clones, 86% occurring once; the ten biggest clones make up approximately 5%. Material: PBMCs. The TCR comes from a human donor in good health. Some clones in this sample may be carry-over from other donors' samples.

DNA of the CDR3: TGTGCCAGCAGCTCAGGACAGGGGGAGACCCAGTACTTC. Translation gives CASSSGQGETQYF. This chain uses TRBV9 with TRBJ2-5, with 9 bases that match TRBD1. V shed 4 bases, J shed 5 bases, and the junction held 3 bases outside the gene matches. The CDR3 contains 13 residues. Germline assignment: CDR1 SGDLS and CDR2 YYNGEE.